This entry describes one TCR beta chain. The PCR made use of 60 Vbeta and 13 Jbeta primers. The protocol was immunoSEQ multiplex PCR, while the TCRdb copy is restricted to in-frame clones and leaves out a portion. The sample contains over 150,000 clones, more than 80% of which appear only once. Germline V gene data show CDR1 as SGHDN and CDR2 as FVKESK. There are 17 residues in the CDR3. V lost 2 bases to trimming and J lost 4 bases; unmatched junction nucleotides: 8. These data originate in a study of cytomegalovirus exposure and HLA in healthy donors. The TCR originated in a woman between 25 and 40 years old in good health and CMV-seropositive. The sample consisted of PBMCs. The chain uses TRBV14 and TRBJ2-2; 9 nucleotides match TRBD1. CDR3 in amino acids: CASSQQTGTGFTGELFF. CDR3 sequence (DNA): TGTGCCAGCAGCCAACAAACCGGGACAGGGTTCACCGGGGAGCTGTTTTTT.